A single T cell receptor beta chain is shown here with its context. Time point given: patch test 2, 6 weeks after DPC sensitization. Treatment of the sample: therapeutic diphenylcyclopropenone sensitization with weekly scalp DPC. TCRdb processed the RACE reads anew with MiXCR; each CDR3 protein has one entry. The data show 85,000 or so distinct CDR3 sequences, about 9.9% seen once. The germline V and J ends were trimmed by 4 bases and 4 bases, with 17 bases remaining between them. Germline CDR1 SGDLS, CDR2 YYNGEE. The CDR3 is 15 residues long. These data are taken from a study of human T cells and chemical hapten exposure.

Sequenced here: whole blood, sampled in connection with sensitization to the hapten diphenylcyclopropenone (DPC). The J gene is TRBJ1-1, the V gene TRBV9; no clear D. The origin of this receptor is a man aged 18 to 35 with alopecia areata. Some clones in this sample may be carry-over from other donors' samples. The DNA for the CDR3 is TGTGCCAGCAGCCCTAGGGTTGGGGATAGCACTGAAGCTTTCTTT. Its translation: CASSPRVGDSTEAFF.